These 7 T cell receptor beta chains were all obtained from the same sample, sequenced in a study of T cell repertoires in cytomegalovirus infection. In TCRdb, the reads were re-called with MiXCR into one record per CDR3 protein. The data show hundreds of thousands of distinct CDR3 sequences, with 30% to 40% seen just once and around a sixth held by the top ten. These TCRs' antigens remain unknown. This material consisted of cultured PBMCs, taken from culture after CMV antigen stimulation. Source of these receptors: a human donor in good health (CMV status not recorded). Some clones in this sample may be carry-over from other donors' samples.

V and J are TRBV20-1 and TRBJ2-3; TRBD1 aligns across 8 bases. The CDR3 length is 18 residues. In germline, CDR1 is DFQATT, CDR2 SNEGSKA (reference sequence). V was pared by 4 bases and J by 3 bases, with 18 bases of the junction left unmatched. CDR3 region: CSAMDRARGIGKTDTQYF. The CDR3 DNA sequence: TGCAGTGCTATGGACAGGGCCCGCGGGATTGGAAAGACAGATACGCAGTATTTT.

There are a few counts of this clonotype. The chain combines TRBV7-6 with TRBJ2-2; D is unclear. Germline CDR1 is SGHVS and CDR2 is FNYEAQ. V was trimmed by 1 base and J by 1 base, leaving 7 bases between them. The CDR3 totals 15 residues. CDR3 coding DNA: TGTGCCAGCAGCTTAGGAATTGAGAACACCGGGGAGCTGTTTTTT. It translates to CASSLGIENTGELFF.

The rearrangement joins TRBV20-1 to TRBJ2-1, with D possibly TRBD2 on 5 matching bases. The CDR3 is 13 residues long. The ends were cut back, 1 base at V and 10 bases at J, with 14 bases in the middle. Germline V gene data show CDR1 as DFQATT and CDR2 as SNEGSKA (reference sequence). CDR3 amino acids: CSARGLPESEQFF. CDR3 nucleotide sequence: TGCAGTGCTAGAGGACTACCTGAGTCGGAGCAGTTCTTC.

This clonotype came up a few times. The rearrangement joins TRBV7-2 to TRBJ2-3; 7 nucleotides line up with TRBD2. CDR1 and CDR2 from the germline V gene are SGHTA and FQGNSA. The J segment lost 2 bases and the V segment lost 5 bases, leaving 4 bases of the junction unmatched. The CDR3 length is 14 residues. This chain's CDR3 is CASSPLATTDTQYF. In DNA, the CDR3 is TGTGCCAGCAGCCCACTAGCGACCACAGATACGCAGTATTTT.

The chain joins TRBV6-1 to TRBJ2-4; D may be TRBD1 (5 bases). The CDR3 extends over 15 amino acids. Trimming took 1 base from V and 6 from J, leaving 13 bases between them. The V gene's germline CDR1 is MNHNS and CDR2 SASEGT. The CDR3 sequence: CASSEVHDSRNIQYF. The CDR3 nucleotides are TGTGCCAGCAGTGAAGTACATGACAGCAGAAACATTCAGTACTTC.

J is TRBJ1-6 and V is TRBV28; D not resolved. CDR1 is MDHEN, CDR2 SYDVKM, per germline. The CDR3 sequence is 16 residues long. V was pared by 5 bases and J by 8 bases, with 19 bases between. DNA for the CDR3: TGTGCCAGCAGTCGAATTCCCGGGGTCTCTTATTCACCCCTCCACTTT. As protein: CASSRIPGVSYSPLHF. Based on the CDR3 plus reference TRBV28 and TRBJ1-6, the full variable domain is DVKVTQSSRYLVKRTGEKVFLECVQDMDHENMFWYRQDPGLGLRLIYFSYDVKMKEKGDIPEGYSVSREKKERFSLILESASTNQTSMYLCASSRIPGVSYSPLHFGNGTRLTVT.

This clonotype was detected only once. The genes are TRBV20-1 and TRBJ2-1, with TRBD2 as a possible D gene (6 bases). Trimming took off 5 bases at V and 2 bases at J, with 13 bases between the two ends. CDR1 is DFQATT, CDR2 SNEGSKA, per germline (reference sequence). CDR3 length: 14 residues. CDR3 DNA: TGCAGTGCTCCGGAGGGGTACGCCTACAATGAGCAGTTCTTC. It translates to CSAPEGYAYNEQFF.